This entry lists 22 T cell receptor beta chains sequenced from one sample in a study of cytomegalovirus exposure and HLA in healthy donors. With 60 Vbeta and 13 Jbeta primers, the PCR was carried out. Some clones are missing from TCRdb's copy, which holds only in-frame ones; the method was immunoSEQ multiplex PCR. Here the sample spans some 170,000 clones, about three quarters being singletons. Sequencing was performed on PBMCs. These receptors all come from a man aged 18-30 years in good health and CMV-seropositive.

J is TRBJ1-2 and V is TRBV6-1; 7 bases are a match to TRBD1. The junction had 5 bases not matched to a gene; V was cut back by 0 bases and J by 4 bases. Looked up from germline, CDR1 is MNHNS and CDR2 is SASEGT. The CDR3 has 15 amino acids. The CDR3 loop is CASSEALRTGYGYTF. Here the CDR3 DNA reads TGTGCCAGCAGTGAAGCGCTACGGACAGGCTATGGCTACACCTTC.

The chain recombines TRBV5-1 with TRBJ1-5; D may be TRBD1 (5 bases). Germline CDR1 is SGHRS and CDR2 is YFSETQ. Trimming pared 8 bases from V and 1 base from J, leaving 16 bases between. The length of the CDR3 is 15 residues. The CDR3 nucleotides are TGCGCCAGTAAAGTATTAGGGGTGAGCAATCAGCCCCAGCATTTT. Amino acid sequence: CASKVLGVSNQPQHF.

The CDR3 loop is CASSTGLAGGKNEQFF. The CDR3 region has the DNA TGCGCCAGCAGCACCGGACTAGCGGGGGGGAAAAATGAGCAGTTCTTC. V and J are TRBV5-1 and TRBJ2-1, with 15 bases identical to TRBD2. This CDR3 is 16 amino acids long. The ends lost 4 bases at V and 7 bases at J; junction bases unmatched: 6. Germline CDR1 SGHRS, CDR2 YFSETQ.

V and J are TRBV27 and TRBJ2-3; D unresolved. Per germline, CDR1 MNHEY and CDR2 SMNVEV (reference sequence). V lost 3 bases and J 2 bases, leaving 12 bases between the germline ends. The CDR3 consists of 15 residues. The chain's CDR3 is CASSLGAALTDTQYF. The DNA of the CDR3 is TGTGCCAGCAGTTTGGGTGCGGCCCTCACAGATACGCAGTATTTT.

This clone was detected a few times. The chain is built from TRBV6-1 and TRBJ2-3; 9 nucleotides line up with TRBD2. The CDR3 is 16 amino acids. The J segment lost 3 bases and the V segment lost 1 base, leaving 5 bases of the junction unmatched. From germline, CDR1 is MNHNS and CDR2 SASEGT. DNA of the CDR3: TGTGCCAGCAGTGAAGGAGCGGGGGGCGGGACAGATACGCAGTATTTT. Protein product: CASSEGAGGGTDTQYF.

The V and J genes are TRBV28 and TRBJ1-1; D may be TRBD1 (5 bases). CDR1 and CDR2 (germline): MDHEN, SYDVKM. This CDR3 is 14 amino acids long. V was trimmed by 7 bases and J by 6 bases, leaving 18 bases between them. The CDR3 reads CASTRRGRVAEAFF. The CDR3 nucleotides are TGTGCCAGCACCCGAAGGGGCAGGGTCGCTGAAGCTTTCTTT.

The rearrangement joins TRBV28 to TRBJ1-1; 8 nucleotides match TRBD1. Germline V gives CDR1 MDHEN, CDR2 SYDVKM. CDR3 length: 15 amino acids. V dropped 7 bases and J dropped 6; count of bases not matched to a gene: 13. CDR3 in DNA: TGTGCCAGCACCACCGCAGGGGGCAACGGCCCTGAAGCTTTCTTT. Translated: CASTTAGGNGPEAFF.

This clone was observed a handful of times. The chain couples TRBV11-3 to TRBJ1-5; D unresolved. The CDR3 has 13 amino acids. Germline CDR1 and CDR2: SGHNT and YENEEA. Trimming removed 1 base at V and 6 bases at J, with 7 bases between. The CDR3 protein is CASSLGSLQPQHF. The CDR3 DNA sequence: TGTGCCAGCAGCTTAGGTTCTCTTCAGCCCCAGCATTTT.

V usage is TRBV6-1 and J usage is TRBJ2-2; 9 nucleotides agree with TRBD1. V dropped 2 bases and J dropped 6; count of bases not matched to a gene: 7. This CDR3 comprises 16 residues. Germline V lookup: CDR1 MNHNS, CDR2 SASEGT. In nucleotides, the CDR3 is TGTGCCAGCAGTGAATGGGGGACAGGGTTTGCCGGGGAGCTGTTTTTT. Translated: CASSEWGTGFAGELFF.

The chain carries TRBV2 and TRBJ1-1; D is possibly TRBD1 (6 bases). The CDR3 covers 12 residues. Trimming took 5 bases from V and 5 from J, leaving 9 bases between them. Germline V gives CDR1 SNHLY, CDR2 FYNNEI. The CDR3 is CASSTGYTEAFF. The CDR3 DNA is TGTGCCAGCAGTACAGGGTATACTGAAGCTTTCTTT. The variable domain in full, with the rest retrieved from reference TRBV2 and TRBJ1-1, is EPEVTQTPSHQVTQMGQEVILRCVPISNHLYFYWYRQILGQKVEFLVSFYNNEISEKSEIFDDQFSVERPDGSNFTLKIRSTKLEDSAMYFCASSTGYTEAFFGQGTRLTVV.

The chain couples TRBV11-2 to TRBJ1-2; no definite D call. CDR1 is SGHAT, CDR2 FQNNGV, per germline. The CDR3 extends over 12 amino acids. The V and J ends lost 0 bases and 8 bases respectively, with 7 bases between them. DNA of the CDR3: TGTGCCAGCAGCTTAGAGGGCGAGGGCTACACCTTC. The encoded protein is CASSLEGEGYTF.

The chain is built from TRBV6-6 and TRBJ2-3; 7 nucleotides align to TRBD2. V dropped 0 bases and J dropped 0; count of bases not matched to a gene: 3. Germline-derived CDR1 and CDR2 are MNHNY and SVGAGI (reference sequence). This CDR3 spans 16 amino acids. For the CDR3, the DNA is TGTGCCAGCAGTTACTCGTCTAGCGGTAGCACAGATACGCAGTATTTT. Protein sequence: CASSYSSSGSTDTQYF.

The rearrangement uses TRBV29-1 and TRBJ1-2; 11 nucleotides agree with TRBD1. V lost 3 bases to trimming and J lost 8 bases; unmatched junction nucleotides: 5. The CDR3 sequence is 13 residues long. Per the germline V gene, CDR1 is SQVTM and CDR2 is ANQGSEA. The CDR3 is CSVERTGGQGYTF. DNA of the CDR3: TGCAGCGTTGAGAGGACAGGGGGCCAGGGCTACACCTTC.

CDR3: CAISAGGNTEAFF. DNA of the CDR3: TGTGCCATCAGCGCGGGGGGGAACACTGAAGCTTTCTTT. This chain uses TRBV10-3 with TRBJ1-1; a weak D match, TRBD1 (5 bases). Germline loops: CDR1 ENHRY, CDR2 SYGVKD. This CDR3 has 13 residues. V lost 6 bases and J lost 1, with 9 bases in between.

The genes are TRBV28 and TRBJ2-7; tentative D call: TRBD2 (6 bases). The length of the CDR3 is 13 residues. V was clipped by 7 bases and J by 5 bases, with 15 bases between them. The germline CDR1 and CDR2 sequences are MDHEN and SYDVKM. The CDR3 region has the DNA TGTGCCAGCACCCAACGGGGGAATCACGAGCAGTACGTC. Translated, it gives CASTQRGNHEQYV.

The J gene is TRBJ2-2, the V gene TRBV7-9; 9 bases align to TRBD2. Germline-derived CDR1 and CDR2 are SEHNR and FQNEAQ (reference sequence). This CDR3 has 16 residues. V shed 1 base and J 5 bases; nucleotides not matched to a gene: 5. In DNA form, the CDR3 reads TGTGCCAGCAGCTTAGGGACTAGCGTGGAGACCGGGGAGCTGTTTTTT. The encoded protein is CASSLGTSVETGELFF.

J is TRBJ1-3 and V is TRBV2, with no clear D. This CDR3 spans 15 amino acids. Germline V lookup: CDR1 SNHLY, CDR2 FYNNEI. Deletions cut 2 bases from V and 0 bases from J, with 8 bases between. The CDR3 protein is CASSESTISGNTIYF. The CDR3 nucleotides are TGTGCCAGCAGTGAATCCACAATCTCTGGAAACACCATATATTTT.

The chain has TRBV12-5 and TRBJ1-1, with TRBD1 as a possible D gene (5 bases). CDR1 and CDR2 (germline): LGHNT, FRNRAP. V was cut by 2 bases and J by 4 bases, with 17 bases left in between. CDR3 length: 16 amino acids. The DNA for the CDR3 is TGTGCTAGTGGTTTGCCCGCTGTCCGCCAGGGCACTGAAGCTTTCTTT. Protein: CASGLPAVRQGTEAFF. Together with reference TRBV12-5 and TRBJ1-1, the CDR3 gives the full variable domain: DARVTQTPRHKVTEMGQEVTMRCQPILGHNTVFWYRQTMMQGLELLAYFRNRAPLDDSGMPKDRFSAEMPDATLATLKIQPSEPRDSAVYFCASGLPAVRQGTEAFFGQGTRLTVV.

The V call is TRBV18, the J call TRBJ2-2; perhaps TRBD1 as D (5 bases). Deletions cut 5 bases from V and 0 bases from J, with 16 bases between. Germline V gives CDR1 KGHSH, CDR2 LQKENI. This CDR3 spans 17 amino acids. CDR3 sequence: CASSSLIGVTNTGELFF. In DNA form, the CDR3 reads TGTGCCAGCTCATCGCTTATAGGGGTCACGAACACCGGGGAGCTGTTTTTT.

The rearrangement joins TRBV28 to TRBJ2-5; unclear D gene. Trimming shortened V by 6 bases and J by 5 bases, and 10 bases separated the two germline ends. CDR3 size: 12 residues. Germline V gene sequence: CDR1 MDHEN, CDR2 SYDVKM. The CDR3: CASSQFQETQYF. DNA of the CDR3: TGTGCCAGCAGCCAATTTCAGGAGACCCAGTACTTC.

The CDR3 here is CASSWLADANTGELFF. CDR3 coding DNA: TGCGCCAGCAGCTGGCTAGCAGACGCGAACACCGGGGAGCTGTTTTTT. The chain carries TRBV5-1 and TRBJ2-2; D possibly corresponds to TRBD2 (5 bases). This CDR3 comprises 16 residues. The germline gives CDR1 SGHRS, CDR2 YFSETQ. V dropped 3 bases and J dropped 0 bases, with 12 bases sitting between them.

This rearrangement joins TRBV19 to TRBJ1-4; D is undetermined. Between the trimmed V and J ends, which lost 3 bases and 3 bases, there was a span of 11 bases. The germline V gene encodes CDR1 LNHDA and CDR2 SQIVND (reference sequence). The CDR3 runs to 15 residues. The CDR3 region has the DNA TGTGCCAGTAGTATTAAGGGCGGGTCTAATGAAAAACTGTTTTTT. Translated: CASSIKGGSNEKLFF.